These 19 T cell receptor beta chains originate from one sample sequenced in a study of immune evolution from preneoplasia to lung adenocarcinoma. Libraries were prepared by immunoSEQ multiplex PCR; TCRdb keeps only in-frame clonotypes and omits some of them. The data contain around 2,500 clones, approximately 84% of them seen just once; the ten biggest clones take up 9% to 12%. The specimen was FFPE lung adenocarcinoma in situ tissue. All receptors come from a person aged 70 to 85 with lung adenocarcinoma.

CDR3 nucleotide sequence: TGTGCCAGTAGTATAGGGCAAAACATTCAGTACTTC. Encoded protein: CASSIGQNIQYF. The chain recombines TRBV19 with TRBJ2-4; D remains unclear. The germline gives CDR1 LNHDA, CDR2 SQIVND (reference sequence). Trimming removed 1 base at V and 5 bases at J, with 3 bases between. CDR3 length: 12 amino acids.

V is TRBV2 and J is TRBJ2-7; D unresolved. Trimming took 6 bases from V and 5 from J, leaving 8 bases between them. Germline CDR1 reads SNHLY; CDR2 reads FYNNEI. The CDR3 runs 11 residues. CDR3: CASRYENEQYF. The CDR3 nucleotides read TGTGCCAGCAGGTATGAGAACGAGCAGTACTTC.

This clone occurred a few times. In the same sample, other DNA sequences code for this CDR3. The chain uses TRBV5-4 and TRBJ2-7; a possible D gene is TRBD2 (6 bases). This CDR3 is built from 15 residues. Germline loops: CDR1 SGHNT, CDR2 YYREEE (reference sequence). Trimming took 0 bases from V and 0 from J, leaving 10 bases between them. For the CDR3, the DNA is TGTGCCAGCAGCTTGGGCCGGGACTCCTCCTACGAGCAGTACTTC. Protein sequence: CASSLGRDSSYEQYF.

V and J are TRBV28 and TRBJ2-7, with 9 bases identical to TRBD1. The ends lost 6 bases at V and 3 bases at J; junction bases unmatched: 6. Germline CDR1 and CDR2: MDHEN and SYDVKM. There are 14 residues in the CDR3. The CDR3 region is CASSQDRGVYEQYF. DNA for the CDR3: TGTGCCAGCAGCCAAGACAGGGGGGTCTACGAGCAGTACTTC.

The chain joins TRBV6-5 to TRBJ2-5, with 11 bases aligning to TRBD1. The germline V gene has CDR1 MNHEY and CDR2 SVGAGI. CDR3 length: 15 residues. V trimming: 4 bases; J trimming: 5 bases; junction bases outside the gene matches: 6. In nucleotides, the CDR3 is TGTGCCAGCAGTTCCGGGACAGGGGGTAGGGAGACCCAGTACTTC. Translated: CASSSGTGGRETQYF.

The chain combines TRBV6-5 with TRBJ2-1; TRBD2 might be the D (5 bases). This CDR3 comprises 14 residues. Per germline, CDR1 MNHEY and CDR2 SVGAGI. Trimming left V 6 bases short and J 2 bases short, with 11 bases between. CDR3 bases: TGTGCCAGCAGCCCGGGGAGAACCTACAATGAGCAGTTCTTC. This sequence encodes CASSPGRTYNEQFF.

The V gene is TRBV9, the J gene TRBJ2-7, with 11 nucleotides matching TRBD2. Germline assignment: CDR1 SGDLS and CDR2 YYNGEE. The J segment lost 0 bases and the V segment lost 3 bases, leaving 2 bases of the junction unmatched. The CDR3 has 15 residues. The DNA of the CDR3 is TGTGCCAGCAGCGGAGGGACTAGCGGCTCCTACGAGCAGTACTTC. It is translated as CASSGGTSGSYEQYF.

This chain's CDR3 is CASSRLAGYNEQFF. CDR3 DNA sequence: TGCGCCAGCAGTAGACTAGCGGGGTACAATGAGCAGTTCTTC. The chain has TRBV10-1 and TRBJ2-1; 11 bases are shared with TRBD2. The CDR3 loop spans 14 amino acids. The V segment lost 5 bases and the J segment 4 bases; nucleotides outside the gene matches: 1. In germline, CDR1 is WNHNN, CDR2 SYGVQD (reference sequence).

The chain links TRBV5-1 to TRBJ2-7, with a weak D call TRBD2 (5 bases). There are 16 residues in the CDR3. V lost 4 bases and J 3 bases, leaving 20 bases between the germline ends. Germline V gene data show CDR1 as SGHRS and CDR2 as YFSETQ. Here the CDR3 reads CASSPQRAQPHYEQYF. The CDR3 DNA follows: TGCGCCAGCAGCCCCCAGAGGGCACAACCCCACTACGAGCAGTACTTC. Variable domain in full (rest from reference TRBV5-1 and TRBJ2-7): KAGVTQTPRYLIKTRGQQVTLSCSPISGHRSVSWYQQTPGQGLQFLFEYFSETQRNKGNFPGRFSGRQFSNSRSEMNVSTLELGDSALYLCASSPQRAQPHYEQYFGPGTRLTVT.

This chain joins TRBV7-3 and TRBJ1-1; D is unclear. This CDR3 has 11 residues. The germline gives CDR1 SGHTA, CDR2 FQGTGA. Trimming cost V 6 bases and J 7 bases, with 9 bases left between them. The CDR3 nucleotides are TGTGCCAGCAGTAGGACCCTTGAAGCTTTCTTT. Encoded protein: CASSRTLEAFF.

V is TRBV30 and J is TRBJ2-7; a weak D match, TRBD1 (7 bases). Between the trimmed V and J ends, which lost 1 base and 1 base, there was a span of 14 bases. In germline, CDR1 is GTSNPN, CDR2 SVGIG (reference sequence). CDR3 length: 15 amino acids. Here the CDR3 reads CAWSARGAYSYEQYF. The DNA of the CDR3 is TGTGCCTGGAGTGCCAGGGGGGCCTATTCCTACGAGCAGTACTTC.

The chain has TRBV28 and TRBJ2-3; the D is unclear. The germline gives CDR1 MDHEN, CDR2 SYDVKM. V was clipped by 8 bases and J by 0 bases, with 6 bases between them. CDR3 size: 12 residues. The CDR3 loop reads CASQQSTDTQYF. For the CDR3, the DNA is TGTGCCAGCCAACAGAGCACAGATACGCAGTATTTT.

This clone was recorded a few times. The chain recombines TRBV7-6 with TRBJ2-3; 9 nucleotides align to TRBD2. CDR1 and CDR2 from the germline V gene are SGHVS and FNYEAQ. The CDR3 totals 19 residues. The V gene end was trimmed by 2 bases and the J gene end by 2 bases; junction bases not matched to a gene: 14. CDR3 in amino acids: CASSLRVAGALGTTDTQYF. The CDR3 nucleotides are TGTGCCAGCAGCTTAAGAGTAGCGGGAGCTTTGGGTACCACAGATACGCAGTATTTT.

The rearrangement joins TRBV2 to TRBJ1-2; D remains ambiguous. The ends were cut back, 6 bases at V and 2 bases at J, with 1 base in the middle. Germline CDR1 and CDR2: SNHLY and FYNNEI. The CDR3 contains 10 residues. CDR3 in DNA: TGTGCCAGCAGCAACTATGGCTACACCTTC. Its translation is CASSNYGYTF.

The chain combines TRBV9 with TRBJ2-7, with TRBD1 as a possible D gene (7 bases). In germline, CDR1 is SGDLS, CDR2 YYNGEE. V shed 4 bases and J shed 2 bases, with 16 bases lying between them. The CDR3 spans 15 residues. This chain's CDR3 is CASSSQGGATYEQYF. The CDR3 DNA reads as TGTGCCAGCAGCTCCCAGGGGGGTGCCACCTACGAGCAGTACTTC.

CDR3 in DNA: TGTGCCAGCAGCCCAGACCCTGGGGCCAACGTCCTGACTTTC. Translation gives CASSPDPGANVLTF. The chain links TRBV11-3 to TRBJ2-6; no clear D gene. CDR3 length: 14 amino acids. The V end lost 5 bases, the J end lost 2 bases, and 7 bases lay between the germline ends. Germline V gene sequence: CDR1 SGHNT, CDR2 YENEEA.

The V call is TRBV19, the J call TRBJ1-5; 10 nucleotides match TRBD1. The trim removed 1 base at V and 5 bases at J, leaving 2 bases unmatched. Germline V lookup: CDR1 LNHDA, CDR2 SQIVND (reference sequence). The CDR3 length is 15 residues. The CDR3 DNA follows: TGTGCCAGTAGTATAGCCGGACAGGGGGATCAGCCCCAGCATTTT. As protein: CASSIAGQGDQPQHF.

V gene TRBV5-1 combines with J gene TRBJ1-2; the D gene is possibly TRBD1 (5 bases). The CDR3 spans 16 residues. CDR1 and CDR2 (germline): SGHRS, YFSETQ. Trimming stripped 0 bases from V and 6 bases from J, with 18 bases between. In nucleotides, the CDR3 is TGCGCCAGCAGCTTGGCTGGCAGGGTGGTCGAGGATGGCTACACCTTC. Translating it yields CASSLAGRVVEDGYTF.

Turning to this clone: A junction boundary mismatches the germline segment, possibly from a read error. V is TRBV20-1 and J is TRBJ2-1; D possibly corresponds to TRBD2 (5 bases). Germline CDR1 and CDR2: DFQATT and SNEGSKA (reference sequence). The CDR3 is made up of 11 amino acids. This CDR3 reads CSAVDFNEHFF. For the CDR3, the DNA is TGCAGTGCTGTGGACTTCAATGAGCATTTCTTC.